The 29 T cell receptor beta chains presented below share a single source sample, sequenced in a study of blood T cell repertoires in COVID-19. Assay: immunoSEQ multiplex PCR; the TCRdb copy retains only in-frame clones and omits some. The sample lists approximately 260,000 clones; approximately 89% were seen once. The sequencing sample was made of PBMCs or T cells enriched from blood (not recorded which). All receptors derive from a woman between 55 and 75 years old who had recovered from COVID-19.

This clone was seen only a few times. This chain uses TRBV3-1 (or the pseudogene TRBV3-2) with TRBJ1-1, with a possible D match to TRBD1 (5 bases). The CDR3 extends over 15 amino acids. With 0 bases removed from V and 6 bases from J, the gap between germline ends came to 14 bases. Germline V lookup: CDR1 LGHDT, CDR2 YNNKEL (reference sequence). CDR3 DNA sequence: TGTGCCAGCAGCCAAGATTGGGGCAGGCCATCTGAAGCTTTCTTT. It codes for CASSQDWGRPSEAFF.

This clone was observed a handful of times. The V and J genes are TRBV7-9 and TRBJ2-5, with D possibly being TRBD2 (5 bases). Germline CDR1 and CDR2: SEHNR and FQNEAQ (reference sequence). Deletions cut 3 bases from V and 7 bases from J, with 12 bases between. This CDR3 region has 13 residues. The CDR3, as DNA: TGTGCCAGCAGCTTCGGAACTAGTGGGACCCAGTACTTC. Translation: CASSFGTSGTQYF.

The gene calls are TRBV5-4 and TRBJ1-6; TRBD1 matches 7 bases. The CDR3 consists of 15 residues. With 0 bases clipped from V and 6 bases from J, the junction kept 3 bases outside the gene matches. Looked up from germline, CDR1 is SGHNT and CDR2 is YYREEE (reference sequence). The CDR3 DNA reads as TGTGCCAGCAGCTTGGGCGGGACAGCTAATTCACCCCTCCACTTT. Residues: CASSLGGTANSPLHF.

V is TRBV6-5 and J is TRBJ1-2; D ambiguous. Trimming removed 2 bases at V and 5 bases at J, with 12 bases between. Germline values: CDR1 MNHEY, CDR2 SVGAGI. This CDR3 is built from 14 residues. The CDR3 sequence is CASSYGGPPYGYTF. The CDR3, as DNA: TGTGCCAGCAGTTACGGAGGGCCCCCTTATGGCTACACCTTC.

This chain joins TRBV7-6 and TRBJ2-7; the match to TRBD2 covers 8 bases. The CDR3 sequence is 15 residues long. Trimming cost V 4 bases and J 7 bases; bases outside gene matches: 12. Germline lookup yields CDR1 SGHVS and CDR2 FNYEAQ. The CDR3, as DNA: TGTGCCAGCAGCTCGAGCGGGGGATACTCGGGGGAGCAGTACTTC. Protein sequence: CASSSSGGYSGEQYF.

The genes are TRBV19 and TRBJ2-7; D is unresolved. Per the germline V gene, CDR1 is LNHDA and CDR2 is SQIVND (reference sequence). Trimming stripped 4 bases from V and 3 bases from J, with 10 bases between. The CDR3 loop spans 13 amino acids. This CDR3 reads CASSKDGVYEQYF. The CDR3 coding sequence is TGTGCCAGTAGTAAGGATGGAGTCTACGAGCAGTACTTC.

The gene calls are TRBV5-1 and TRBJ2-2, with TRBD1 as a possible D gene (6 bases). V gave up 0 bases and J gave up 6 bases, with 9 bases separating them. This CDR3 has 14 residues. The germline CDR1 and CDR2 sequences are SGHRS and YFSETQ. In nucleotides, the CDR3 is TGCGCCAGCAGCTTGGGGGGGCGCGCCGGGGAGCTGTTTTTT. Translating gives CASSLGGRAGELFF. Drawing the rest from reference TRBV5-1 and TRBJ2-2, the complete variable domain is KAGVTQTPRYLIKTRGQQVTLSCSPISGHRSVSWYQQTPGQGLQFLFEYFSETQRNKGNFPGRFSGRQFSNSRSEMNVSTLELGDSALYLCASSLGGRAGELFFGEGSRLTVL.

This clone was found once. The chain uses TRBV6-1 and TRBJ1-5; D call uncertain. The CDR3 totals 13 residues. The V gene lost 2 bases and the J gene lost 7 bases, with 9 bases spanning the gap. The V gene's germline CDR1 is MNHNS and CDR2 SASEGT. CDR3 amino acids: CASSELGPQPQHF. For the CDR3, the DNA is TGTGCCAGCAGTGAATTGGGCCCCCAGCCCCAGCATTTT.

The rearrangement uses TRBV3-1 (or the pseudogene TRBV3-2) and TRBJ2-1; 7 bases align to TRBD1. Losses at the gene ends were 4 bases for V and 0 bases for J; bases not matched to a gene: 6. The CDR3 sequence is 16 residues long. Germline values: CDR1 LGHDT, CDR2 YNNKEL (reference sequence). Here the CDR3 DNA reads TGTGCCAGCAGCCCATCGACAGGGAGCTCCTACAATGAGCAGTTCTTC. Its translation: CASSPSTGSSYNEQFF.

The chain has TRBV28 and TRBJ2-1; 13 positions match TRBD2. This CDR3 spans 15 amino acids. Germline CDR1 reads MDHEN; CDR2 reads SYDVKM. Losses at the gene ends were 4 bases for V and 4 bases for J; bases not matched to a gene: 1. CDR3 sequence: CASSSGLAGYNEQFF. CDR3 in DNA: TGTGCCAGCAGTTCGGGACTAGCGGGGTACAATGAGCAGTTCTTC.

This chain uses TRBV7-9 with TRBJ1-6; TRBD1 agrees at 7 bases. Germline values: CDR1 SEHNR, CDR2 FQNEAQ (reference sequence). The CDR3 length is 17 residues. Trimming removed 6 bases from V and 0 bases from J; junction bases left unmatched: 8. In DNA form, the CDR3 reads TGTGCCAGCAGTTTAACCGACAGGGACTCCTATAATTCACCCCTCCACTTT. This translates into CASSLTDRDSYNSPLHF.

The CDR3 protein is CASTTIAGTVSSTDTQYF. The CDR3, as DNA: TGTGCCAGCACAACCATTGCCGGGACAGTCTCTAGCACAGATACGCAGTATTTT. This sequence joins TRBV5-4 and TRBJ2-3, with 7 bases lining up with TRBD1. CDR1 is SGHNT and CDR2 is YYREEE in the germline V gene (reference sequence). CDR3 length: 18 residues. V lost 6 bases to trimming and J lost 0 bases; unmatched junction nucleotides: 16.

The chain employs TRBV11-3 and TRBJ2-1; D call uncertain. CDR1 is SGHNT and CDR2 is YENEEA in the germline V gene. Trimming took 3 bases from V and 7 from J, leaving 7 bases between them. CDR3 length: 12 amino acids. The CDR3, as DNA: TGTGCCAGCAGCTTCTCTAGGAATGAGCAGTTCTTC. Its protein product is CASSFSRNEQFF. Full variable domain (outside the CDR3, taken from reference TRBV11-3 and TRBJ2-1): EAGVVQSPRYKIIEKKQPVAFWCNPISGHNTLYWYLQNLGQGPELLIRYENEEAVDDSQLPKDRFSAERLKGVDSTLKIQPAELGDSAVYLCASSFSRNEQFFGPGTRLTVL.

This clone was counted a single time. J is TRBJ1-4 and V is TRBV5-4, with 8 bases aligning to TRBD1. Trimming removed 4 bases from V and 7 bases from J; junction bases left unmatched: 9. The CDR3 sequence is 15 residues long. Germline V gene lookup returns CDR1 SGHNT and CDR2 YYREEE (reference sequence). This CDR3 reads CASSPGTGVGEKLFF. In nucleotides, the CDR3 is TGTGCCAGCAGCCCAGGGACAGGAGTTGGTGAAAAACTGTTTTTT.

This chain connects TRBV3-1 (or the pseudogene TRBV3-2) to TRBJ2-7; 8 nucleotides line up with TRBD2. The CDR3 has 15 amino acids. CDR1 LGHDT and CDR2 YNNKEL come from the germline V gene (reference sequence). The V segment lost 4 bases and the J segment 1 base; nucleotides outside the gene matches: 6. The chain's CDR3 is CASSLGAGGSYEQYF. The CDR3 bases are TGTGCCAGCAGCCTCGGCGCGGGGGGATCCTACGAGCAGTACTTC.

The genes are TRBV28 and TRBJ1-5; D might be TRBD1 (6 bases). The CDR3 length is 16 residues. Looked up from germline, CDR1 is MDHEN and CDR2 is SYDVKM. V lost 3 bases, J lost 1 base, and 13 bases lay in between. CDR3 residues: CASSFRGVYSNQPQHF. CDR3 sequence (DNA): TGTGCCAGCAGTTTCAGGGGTGTATACAGCAATCAGCCCCAGCATTTT.

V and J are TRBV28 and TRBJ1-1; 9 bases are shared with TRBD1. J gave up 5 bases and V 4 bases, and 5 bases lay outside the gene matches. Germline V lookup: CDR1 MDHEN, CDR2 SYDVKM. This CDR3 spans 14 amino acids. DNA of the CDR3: TGTGCCAGCAGTTCTGGACAGGGGCGGACTGAAGCTTTCTTT. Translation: CASSSGQGRTEAFF.

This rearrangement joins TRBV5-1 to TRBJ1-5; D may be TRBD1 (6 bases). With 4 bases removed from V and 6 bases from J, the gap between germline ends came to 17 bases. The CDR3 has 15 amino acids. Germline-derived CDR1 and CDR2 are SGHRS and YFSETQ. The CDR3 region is CASSRGAEFGQPQHF. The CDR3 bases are TGCGCCAGCAGCCGGGGGGCGGAATTCGGTCAGCCCCAGCATTTT.

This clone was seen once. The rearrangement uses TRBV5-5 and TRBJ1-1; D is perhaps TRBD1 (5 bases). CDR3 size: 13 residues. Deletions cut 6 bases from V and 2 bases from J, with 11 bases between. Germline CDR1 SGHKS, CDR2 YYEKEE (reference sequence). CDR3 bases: TGTGCCAGCACCCTGGACATAAACACTGAAGCTTTCTTT. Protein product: CASTLDINTEAFF.

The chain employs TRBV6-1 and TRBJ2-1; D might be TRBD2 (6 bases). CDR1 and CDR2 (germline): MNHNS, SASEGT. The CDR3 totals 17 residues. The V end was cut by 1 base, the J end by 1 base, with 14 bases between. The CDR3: CASSEVWGVKSYNEQFF. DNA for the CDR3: TGTGCCAGCAGTGAAGTTTGGGGGGTTAAATCCTACAATGAGCAGTTCTTC.

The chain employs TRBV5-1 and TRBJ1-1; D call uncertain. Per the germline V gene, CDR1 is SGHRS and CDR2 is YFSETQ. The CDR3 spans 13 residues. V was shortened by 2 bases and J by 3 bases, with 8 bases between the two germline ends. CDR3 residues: CASSFEPDTEAFF. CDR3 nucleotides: TGCGCCAGCAGCTTTGAGCCCGACACTGAAGCTTTCTTT.

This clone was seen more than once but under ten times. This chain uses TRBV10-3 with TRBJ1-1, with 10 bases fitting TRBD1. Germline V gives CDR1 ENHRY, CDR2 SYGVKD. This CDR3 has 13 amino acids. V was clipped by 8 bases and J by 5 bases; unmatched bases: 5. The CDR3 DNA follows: TGTGCCATCGGACAGGGGGTAGTAACTGAAGCTTTCTTT. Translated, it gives CAIGQGVVTEAFF.

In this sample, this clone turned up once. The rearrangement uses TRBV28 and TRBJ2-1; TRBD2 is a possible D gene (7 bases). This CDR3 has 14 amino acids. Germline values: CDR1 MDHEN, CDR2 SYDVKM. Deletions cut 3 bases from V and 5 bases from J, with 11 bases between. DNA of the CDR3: TGTGCCAGCAGTTTGGGGGGGCAGAACAATGAGCAGTTCTTC. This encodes CASSLGGQNNEQFF.

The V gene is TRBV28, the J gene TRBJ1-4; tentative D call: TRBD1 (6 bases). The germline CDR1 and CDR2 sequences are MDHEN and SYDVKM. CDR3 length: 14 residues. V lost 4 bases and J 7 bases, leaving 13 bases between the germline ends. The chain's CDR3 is CASSSIGGGEKLFF. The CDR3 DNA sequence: TGTGCCAGCAGTTCCATAGGGGGTGGTGAAAAACTGTTTTTT.

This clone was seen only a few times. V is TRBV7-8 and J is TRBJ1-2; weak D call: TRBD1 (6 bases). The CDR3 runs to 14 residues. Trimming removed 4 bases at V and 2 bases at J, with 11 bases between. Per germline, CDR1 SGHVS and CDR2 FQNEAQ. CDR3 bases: TGTGCCAGCAGCTCCCAGGGGACCAACTATGGCTACACCTTC. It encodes CASSSQGTNYGYTF.

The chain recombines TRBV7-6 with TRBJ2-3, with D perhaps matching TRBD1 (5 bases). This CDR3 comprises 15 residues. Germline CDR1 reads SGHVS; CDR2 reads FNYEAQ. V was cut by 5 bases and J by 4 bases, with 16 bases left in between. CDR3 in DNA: TGTGCCAGCAGCCGGAGCAGGGCGACCGCAGATACGCAGTATTTT. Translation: CASSRSRATADTQYF.

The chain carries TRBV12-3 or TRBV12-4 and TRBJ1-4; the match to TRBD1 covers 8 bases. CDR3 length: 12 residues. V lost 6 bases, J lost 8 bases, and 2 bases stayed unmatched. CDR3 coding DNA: TGTGCCAGCAGGGGACAGGTAGAAAAACTGTTTTTT. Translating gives CASRGQVEKLFF.

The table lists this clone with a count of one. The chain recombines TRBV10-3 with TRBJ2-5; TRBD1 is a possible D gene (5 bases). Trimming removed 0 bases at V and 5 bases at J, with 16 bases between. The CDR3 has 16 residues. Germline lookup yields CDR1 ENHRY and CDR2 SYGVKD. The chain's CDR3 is CAISESSKTARETQYF. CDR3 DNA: TGTGCCATCAGTGAGTCGTCTAAGACAGCGCGGGAGACCCAGTACTTC.

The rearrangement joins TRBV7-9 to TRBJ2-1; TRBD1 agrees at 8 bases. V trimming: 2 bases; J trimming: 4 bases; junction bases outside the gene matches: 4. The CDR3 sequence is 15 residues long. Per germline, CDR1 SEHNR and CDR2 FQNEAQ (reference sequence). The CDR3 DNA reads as TGTGCCAGCAGCTTAACAGGGGGAATTTACAATGAGCAGTTCTTC. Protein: CASSLTGGIYNEQFF.